A selection of T cell receptor beta chains follows, all from one sample in a study of OX40 agonist ivuxolimab in advanced cancers. The table came from immunoSEQ multiplex PCR; TCRdb's copy has only in-frame clones and leaves some out. The sample consists of tens of thousands of clones, about 90% of them appearing once. This sample comprised CD4+ or CD8+ T cells sorted from blood, obtained in a trial of the OX40 agonist ivuxolimab. The origin of the receptors is an adult with an advanced solid tumor such as melanoma, head and neck, liver or kidney cancer. Each CDR3 is given with its conserved first and last residue. D genes are given only for firm matches. Clone size is stated in some rows and not others, as once, few, many or a class when expanded.

DNA: TGCGCCAGCAGCCTATACCCGGGACAGCAAGAGACCCAGTACTTC; CDR3: CASSLYPGQQETQYF; J: TRBJ2-5; D: TRBD1; size: .; V: TRBV4-1
DNA: TGCGCCAGCAGACCGGGGGGTACCGGGGAGCTGTTTTTT; CDR3: CASRPGGTGELFF; J: TRBJ2-2; D: TRBD2; size: .; V: TRBV10-1
DNA: TGCGCCAGCAGCCAAGATGGGCACCACTCTGGAAACACCATATATTTT; CDR3: CASSQDGHHSGNTIYF; J: TRBJ1-3; D: .; size: once; V: TRBV4-1
DNA: TGTGCCAGCAGGGACCTCTTCGGGATGGGAGAGACCCAGTACTTC; CDR3: CASRDLFGMGETQYF; J: TRBJ2-5; D: .; size: .; V: TRBV2
DNA: TGTGCCAGCAGTAGGAGCGGGGGGGCCTACAATGAGCAGTTCTTC; CDR3: CASSRSGGAYNEQFF; J: TRBJ2-1; D: TRBD2; size: .; V: TRBV2
DNA: TGTGCCAGCAGCTTTCTGGACAGGGCGTTAGAGACCCAGTACTTC; CDR3: CASSFLDRALETQYF; J: TRBJ2-5; D: TRBD1; size: .; V: TRBV11-2
DNA: TGTGCCAGTAGTCTTAATCGACAGGGTTTGAGAACCGGGGAGCTGTTTTTT; CDR3: CASSLNRQGLRTGELFF; J: TRBJ2-2; D: TRBD1; size: once; V: TRBV19
DNA: TGTGCCAGCAGCTTAGTCGGGGGCGGCACAGATACGCAGTATTTT; CDR3: CASSLVGGGTDTQYF; J: TRBJ2-3; D: .; size: .; V: TRBV7-3
DNA: TGTGCCAGCAGGGGGACATTCTCTGGAAACACCATATATTTT; CDR3: CASRGTFSGNTIYF; J: TRBJ1-3; D: .; size: .; V: TRBV2
DNA: TGCGCCAGCAGCCCTGGGAGGGGGTCTAATGAAAAACTGTTTTTT; CDR3: CASSPGRGSNEKLFF; J: TRBJ1-4; D: .; size: .; V: TRBV5-1
DNA: TGTGCCAGCAGTCCTACCGGGACTCCACTTGAAAAACTGTTTTTT; CDR3: CASSPTGTPLEKLFF; J: TRBJ1-4; D: .; size: .; V: TRBV6-6
DNA: TGCAGCGTTTTGGACACCCCCTACGAGCAGTACTTC; CDR3: CSVLDTPYEQYF; J: TRBJ2-7; D: .; size: .; V: TRBV29-1
DNA: TGTGCCAGCAGTTTATGGGGTTTTGGGGCAGACCCAAGCTCCTATAATTCACCCCTCCACTTT; CDR3: CASSLWGFGADPSSYNSPLHF; J: TRBJ1-6; D: .; size: .; V: TRBV28
DNA: TGCGCCAGCAGCTTGTCGGCAGGTGAGGATACGCAGTATTTT; CDR3: CASSLSAGEDTQYF; J: TRBJ2-3; D: .; size: .; V: TRBV5-1
DNA: TGTGCCATCAGTGAGTCGAGCCAGCTAGATCAGCCCCAGCATTTT; CDR3: CAISESSQLDQPQHF; J: TRBJ1-5; D: .; size: once; V: TRBV10-3
DNA: TGTGCCAGCAGCTTAAAGCTGGGAGTCGAAAAACTGTTTTTT; CDR3: CASSLKLGVEKLFF; J: TRBJ1-4; D: .; size: .; V: TRBV11-3
DNA: TGTGCCAGCAGCTTTGGTGGGAGGGTAGGATTCAATGAGCAGTTCTTC; CDR3: CASSFGGRVGFNEQFF; J: TRBJ2-1; D: TRBD2; size: .; V: TRBV7-3
DNA: TGTGCCAGCAGTGTTTTTGGCAATGAGCAGTTCTTC; CDR3: CASSVFGNEQFF; J: TRBJ2-1; D: .; size: .; V: TRBV25-1
DNA: TGTGCCAGCAGTTCCCTGGGGGGGAACACTGAAGCTTTCTTT; CDR3: CASSSLGGNTEAFF; J: TRBJ1-1; D: .; size: .; V: TRBV28
DNA: TGCAGCGTTTCGGCTCGGATAAACACTGAAGCTTTCTTT; CDR3: CSVSARINTEAFF; J: TRBJ1-1; D: .; size: .; V: TRBV29-1